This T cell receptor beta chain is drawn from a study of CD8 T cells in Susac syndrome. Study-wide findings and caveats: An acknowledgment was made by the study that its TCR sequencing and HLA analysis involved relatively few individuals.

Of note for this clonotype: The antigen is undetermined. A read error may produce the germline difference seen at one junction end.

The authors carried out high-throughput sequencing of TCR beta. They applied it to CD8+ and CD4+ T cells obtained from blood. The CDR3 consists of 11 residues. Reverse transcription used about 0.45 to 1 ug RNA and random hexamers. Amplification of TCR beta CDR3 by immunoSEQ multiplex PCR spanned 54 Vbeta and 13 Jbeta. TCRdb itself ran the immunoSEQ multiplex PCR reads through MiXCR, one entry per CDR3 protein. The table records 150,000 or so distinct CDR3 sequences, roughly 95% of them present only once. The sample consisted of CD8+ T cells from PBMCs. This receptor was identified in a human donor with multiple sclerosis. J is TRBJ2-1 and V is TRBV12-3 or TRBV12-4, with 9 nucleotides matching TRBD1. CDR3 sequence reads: CASSFSRDRAF. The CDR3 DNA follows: TGTGCCAGCAGTTTTTCAAGGGACAGGGCCTTC.